These T cell receptor beta chains were read from a single sample in a study of CD8 T cells in ankylosing spondylitis. TCRdb re-called the 5' RACE reads with MiXCR, one entry per CDR3 protein. The sample carries about 220,000 distinct CDR3 sequences, 10% to 13% recorded once. Sequenced sample: blood, either unsorted or a sorted T cell fraction (not recorded which). These receptor sequences come from a male donor with ankylosing spondylitis or in good health (not recorded which). Each CDR3 is given with its conserved first and last residue. D genes are given only for firm matches. Size values are once, few and many counts, or a class for expanded clones, and some rows have none.

clone_size d_call j_call v_call cdr3_aa cdr3_nt
few TRBD1 TRBJ1-2 TRBV5-1 CASSLTIIAGTGINYGYTF TGCGCCAGCAGTTTAACTATCATAGCCGGGACAGGGATTAACTATGGCTACACCTTC
. . TRBJ1-3 TRBV3-1 CASSQDRGTGNTIYF TGTGCCAGCAGCCAAGATAGAGGGACTGGAAACACCATATATTTT
many TRBD1 TRBJ1-1 TRBV16 CASSQSADRENTEAFF TGTGCCAGCAGCCAATCGGCGGACAGGGAGAACACTGAAGCTTTCTTT
many . TRBJ2-6 TRBV20-1 CSASSGTAGANVLTF TGCAGTGCTAGCTCCGGGACGGCTGGGGCCAACGTCCTGACTTTC
. TRBD1 TRBJ2-5 TRBV2 CASSHLGQKETQYF TGTGCCAGCAGCCATCTGGGACAGAAAGAGACCCAGTACTTC
many TRBD1 TRBJ1-2 TRBV11-1 CASSPGPGTGNYGYTF TGTGCCAGCAGCCCGGGCCCCGGGACAGGGAATTATGGCTACACCTTC
few . TRBJ1-1 TRBV28 CASINGGNTEAFF TGTGCCAGCATAAACGGAGGTAACACTGAAGCTTTCTTT
many . TRBJ2-1 TRBV20-1 CSASQGGYNEQFF TGCAGTGCTAGCCAGGGGGGGTACAATGAGCAGTTCTTC
many TRBD2 TRBJ2-2 TRBV7-7 CASSPGLARPNTGELFF TGTGCTAGCAGCCCCGGACTAGCGAGACCGAACACCGGGGAGCTGTTTTTT
few . TRBJ1-2 TRBV7-6 CASSFGGDIGYTF TGTGCCAGCAGCTTTGGGGGGGATATTGGCTACACCTTC
many . TRBJ2-2 TRBV12-3/TRBV12-4 CASSSLLDGELFF TGTGCCAGCAGTTCCCTTTTAGACGGGGAGCTGTTTTTT
many . TRBJ2-7 TRBV12-3/TRBV12-4 CASSFGEYEQYF TGTGCCAGCAGTTTCGGTGAATACGAGCAGTACTTC
few . TRBJ2-7 TRBV29-1 CSVKIGPYEQYF TGCAGCGTGAAGATCGGCCCCTACGAGCAGTACTTC
many . TRBJ1-5 TRBV7-9 CASSARGQPQHF TGTGCCAGCAGCGCTAGGGGGCAGCCCCAGCATTTT
. TRBD2 TRBJ2-3 TRBV7-3 CASSSGGAHTQYF TGTGCCAGCAGCTCCGGGGGGGCCCATACGCAGTATTTT
few . TRBJ1-4 TRBV5-1 CASRQTTMGEKLFF TGCGCCAGCAGGCAGACCACCATGGGTGAAAAACTGTTTTTT
many TRBD1 TRBJ2-7 TRBV12-3/TRBV12-4 CASSWTGSHEQYF TGTGCCAGCAGCTGGACAGGGTCACACGAGCAGTACTTC
many . TRBJ2-2 TRBV7-7 CASSLRVRDTGELFF TGTGCTAGCAGCTTAAGGGTCAGAGATACCGGGGAGCTGTTTTTT
many . TRBJ2-2 TRBV7-3 CASSLSSGDSYTGELFF TGTGCCAGCAGCTTATCCTCTGGGGACTCCTACACCGGGGAGCTGTTTTTT
many TRBD1 TRBJ2-3 TRBV5-6 CASRLQGFGADTQYF TGTGCCAGCAGACTACAGGGGTTCGGGGCAGATACGCAGTATTTT
many . TRBJ2-6 TRBV5-1 CASSLGQSGANVLTF TGCGCCAGCAGCCTTGGACAGTCCGGGGCCAACGTCCTGACTTTC
few . TRBJ1-2 TRBV5-1 CASSSNREMGGYTF TGCGCCAGCAGCTCTAACAGGGAAATGGGTGGCTACACCTTC
few . TRBJ1-5 TRBV7-9 CASSLEDDQPQHF TGTGCCAGCAGCTTGGAGGACGATCAGCCCCAGCATTTT
many . TRBJ1-3 TRBV12-3/TRBV12-4 CASSVAASSGNTIYF TGTGCCAGCAGTGTCGCAGCAAGCTCTGGAAACACCATATATTTT
. TRBD1 TRBJ1-1 TRBV27 CASSGQGKKAFF TGTGCCAGCAGCGGACAGGGAAAGAAAGCTTTCTTT
. . TRBJ1-2 TRBV5-8 CASNLNTGYGYTF TGTGCCAGCAACTTAAATACAGGGTATGGCTACACCTTC
few . TRBJ2-5 TRBV12-3/TRBV12-4 CASSLEYAQETQYF TGTGCCAGCAGTTTAGAGTACGCTCAAGAGACCCAGTACTTC
. . TRBJ2-7 TRBV20-1 CSASRGYEQYF TGCAGCGCGAGCAGGGGATACGAGCAGTACTTC
. TRBD2 TRBJ2-7 TRBV6-2/TRBV6-3 CASSYSGLGSYEQYF TGTGCCAGCAGTTACTCGGGACTAGGCTCCTACGAGCAGTACTTC
many . TRBJ2-2 TRBV4-1 CASSSGTTNTGELFF TGCGCCAGCAGCTCCGGGACCACGAACACCGGGGAGCTGTTTTTT
many . TRBJ2-2 TRBV7-2 CASSLHLGTGELFF TGTGCCAGCAGCTTACATTTGGGCACCGGGGAGCTGTTTTTT
. . TRBJ2-1 TRBV5-1 CASRSGSEGYNEQFF TGCGCCAGCAGGTCCGGCAGCGAAGGCTACAATGAGCAGTTCTTC
many TRBD2 TRBJ2-5 TRBV7-9 CASSLHAGGNQETQYF TGTGCCAGCAGCTTACATGCGGGGGGGAACCAAGAGACCCAGTACTTC
. TRBD2 TRBJ2-7 TRBV9 CASSVGGGGAYEQYF TGTGCCAGCAGCGTAGGGGGCGGGGGGGCCTACGAGCAGTACTTC
few TRBD1 TRBJ2-1 TRBV7-6 CASSYGQGAGDEQFF TGTGCCAGCAGCTACGGACAGGGGGCTGGGGATGAGCAGTTCTTC
few TRBD2 TRBJ2-1 TRBV12-3/TRBV12-4 CASSLLRGADEVYNEQFF TGTGCCAGCAGTTTATTGCGGGGGGCAGATGAGGTCTACAATGAGCAGTTCTTC
many . TRBJ1-4 TRBV5-6 CASSLEEARREKLFF TGTGCCAGCAGCTTGGAAGAGGCAAGACGCGAAAAACTGTTTTTT
many TRBD2 TRBJ2-3 TRBV7-6 CASSYSGGSDTQYF TGTGCCAGCAGTTATAGCGGGGGGTCAGATACGCAGTATTTT
many . TRBJ2-5 TRBV18 CASSQGIQETQYF TGTGCCAGCTCACAGGGGATCCAAGAGACCCAGTACTTC
. . TRBJ2-1 TRBV5-1 CASSERQQSSYNEQFF TGCGCCAGCAGCGAAAGACAGCAAAGCTCCTACAATGAGCAGTTCTTC
many . TRBJ2-2 TRBV20-1 CSARDRASGELFF TGCAGTGCTAGAGATCGGGCGTCGGGGGAGCTGTTTTTT